Below are 18 T cell receptor beta chains sequenced from a single sample in a study of T cell repertoires in cytomegalovirus infection. TCRdb passed the reads through MiXCR, listing each CDR3 protein once. The table lists roughly 760,000 distinct CDR3 sequences, about 40% of them singletons. Sequencing input: PBMCs. The receptor source for this set is a human donor in good health (CMV status not recorded). Some clones in this sample may be carry-over from other donors' samples.

The V gene is TRBV12-3 or TRBV12-4, the J gene TRBJ2-1; a possible D gene is TRBD2 (5 bases). The length of the CDR3 is 15 residues. The V gene lost 3 bases and the J gene lost 2 bases, with 11 bases spanning the gap. For the CDR3, the DNA is TGTGCCAGCAGTTTCGAGGGAGAACCCTACAATGAGCAGTTCTTC. It codes for CASSFEGEPYNEQFF.

The V call is TRBV15, the J call TRBJ2-7; TRBD1 matches at 7 bases. Germline CDR1 is LNHNV and CDR2 is YYDKDF (reference sequence). The CDR3 has 16 residues. The V gene end was trimmed by 5 bases and the J gene end by 0 bases; junction bases not matched to a gene: 10. DNA of the CDR3: TGTGCCACCAGCGAACTAGTGGGACAGATCTCCTACGAGCAGTACTTC. It yields the protein CATSELVGQISYEQYF.

The rearrangement uses TRBV5-6 and TRBJ2-2, with 7 bases aligning to TRBD2. CDR3 length: 15 residues. The ends lost 4 bases at V and 3 bases at J; junction bases unmatched: 6. CDR1 SGHDT and CDR2 YYEEEE come from the germline V gene. CDR3 protein: CASSTQRGHTGELFF. DNA for the CDR3: TGTGCCAGCAGCACCCAGCGGGGCCACACCGGGGAGCTGTTTTTT.

The chain uses TRBV6-4 and TRBJ1-6; D call uncertain. V lost 3 bases and J lost 4, with 4 bases in between. Germline V gene lookup returns CDR1 MRHNA and CDR2 SNTAGT. The CDR3 has 13 amino acids. This CDR3 reads CASSDRYNSPLHF. As DNA, the CDR3 is TGTGCCAGCAGTGATCGGTATAATTCACCCCTCCACTTT.

This clonotype was seen a handful of times. The chain uses TRBV5-4 and TRBJ2-1, with a weak D call TRBD2 (5 bases). Germline V gene lookup returns CDR1 SGHNT and CDR2 YYREEE (reference sequence). The germline V and J ends were trimmed by 10 bases and 3 bases, with 14 bases remaining between them. The CDR3 loop spans 13 amino acids. The CDR3 protein is CAWRGSGYNEQFF. CDR3 in DNA: TGTGCCTGGCGCGGGTCTGGCTACAATGAGCAGTTCTTC.

A few counts support this clonotype. This chain connects TRBV11-1 to TRBJ2-7; a weak D match, TRBD2 (6 bases). This CDR3 is 12 amino acids long. Germline V lookup: CDR1 SGHAT, CDR2 FQDESV (reference sequence). V was shortened by 3 bases and J by 5 bases, with 8 bases between the two germline ends. The CDR3 here is CASSFGGDEQYF. The CDR3 DNA follows: TGTGCCAGCAGCTTTGGCGGGGACGAGCAGTACTTC.

This clonotype was recorded a few times. J is TRBJ2-5 and V is TRBV27; D may match TRBD1 or TRBD2 (5 bases each). Trimming took off 4 bases at V and 0 bases at J, with 21 bases between the two ends. CDR3 size: 18 residues. Germline lookup yields CDR1 MNHEY and CDR2 SMNVEV (reference sequence). In DNA form, the CDR3 reads TGTGCCAGCAGTTCAGGCGGATTGGGGTTGGGACACCAAGAGACCCAGTACTTC. Its translation is CASSSGGLGLGHQETQYF.

This clonotype has a count of ten or more. The chain uses TRBV7-2 and TRBJ2-3; D ambiguous. CDR3 length equals 15 residues. The V end lost 1 base, the J end lost 5 bases, and 13 bases lay between the germline ends. Per the germline V gene, CDR1 is SGHTA and CDR2 is FQGNSA. CDR3 nucleotide sequence: TGTGCCAGCAGCTTAGGAGGCGGTTCAGGAGATACGCAGTATTTT. It encodes CASSLGGGSGDTQYF.

This sequence joins TRBV10-3 and TRBJ2-5; D is uncertain. From germline, CDR1 is ENHRY and CDR2 SYGVKD. The V and J ends lost 4 bases and 3 bases respectively, with 3 bases between them. This CDR3 contains 11 residues. In DNA form, the CDR3 reads TGTGCCATCAGTGCTAAAGAGACCCAGTACTTC. Amino acid sequence: CAISAKETQYF.

Regarding this clonotype: One junction end disagrees with the germline gene, perhaps due to a read error. The V call is TRBV19, the J call TRBJ2-2; D tentatively reads TRBD1 or TRBD2 (5 bases each). This CDR3 has 13 residues. Germline CDR1 reads LNHDA; CDR2 reads SQIVND (reference sequence). The CDR3 protein is CASLVEGAGELCF. In DNA, the CDR3 is TGTGCCAGCCTCGTCGAAGGGGCCGGGGAGCTGTGTTTT.

The chain links TRBV19 to TRBJ1-2; the D is unclear. Germline loops: CDR1 LNHDA, CDR2 SQIVND (reference sequence). With 0 bases removed from V and 6 bases from J, the gap between germline ends came to 14 bases. The CDR3 is 15 residues long. CDR3 protein: CASSIDRAFVDGYTF. The CDR3 DNA reads TGTGCCAGTAGTATAGATCGGGCTTTCGTCGATGGCTACACCTTC.

The gene calls are TRBV12-3 or TRBV12-4 and TRBJ2-2; D not resolved. Trimming removed 7 bases from V and 5 bases from J, with 14 bases in between. CDR3 length equals 14 residues. Written as DNA, the CDR3 is TGTGCCAGCATCCAACGAACAGCTACCGGGGAGCTGTTTTTT. Amino acids: CASIQRTATGELFF.

This chain links TRBV24-1 with TRBJ2-1; the match to TRBD2 covers 12 bases. This CDR3 region has 14 residues. CDR1 and CDR2 from the germline V gene are KGHDR and SFDVKD. V lost 9 bases, J lost 9 bases, and 8 bases stayed unmatched. The CDR3 loop is CATATSGSLGEQFF. For the CDR3, the DNA is TGTGCCACCGCGACTAGCGGGAGTTTGGGTGAGCAGTTCTTC.

This clonotype was seen ten or more times. The CDR3 coding sequence is TGTGCCAGCAGCACGCGGGGGGATCAGCCCCAGCATTTT. Protein sequence: CASSTRGDQPQHF. This rearrangement joins TRBV7-2 to TRBJ1-5; perhaps TRBD1 as D (5 bases). Trimming stripped 5 bases from V and 5 bases from J, with 10 bases between. This CDR3 is 13 amino acids long. From germline, CDR1 is SGHTA and CDR2 FQGNSA.

The V and J genes are TRBV28 and TRBJ2-5; 10 nucleotides agree with TRBD2. Germline lookup yields CDR1 MDHEN and CDR2 SYDVKM. V dropped 5 bases and J dropped 0; count of bases not matched to a gene: 12. There are 18 residues in the CDR3. DNA for the CDR3: TGTGCCAGCAGTCGTGGGGGGGCTAGCGGGGGTTACCAAGAGACCCAGTACTTC. Translating it yields CASSRGGASGGYQETQYF.

In this sample, this clonotype turned up a few times. The chain recombines TRBV4-1 with TRBJ2-6; D is possibly TRBD2 (6 bases). This CDR3 has 17 residues. CDR1 MGHRA and CDR2 YSYEKL come from the germline V gene. V shed 2 bases and J shed 2 bases, with 13 bases lying between them. CDR3 sequence reads: CASSQPREVPGANVLTF. The DNA for the CDR3 is TGCGCCAGCAGCCAACCAAGGGAGGTTCCTGGGGCCAACGTCCTGACTTTC.

V and J are TRBV20-1 and TRBJ2-1, with 9 bases that match TRBD2. The CDR3 consists of 15 residues. Trimming took 4 bases from V and 15 from J; bases not matched to a gene: 19. Germline V gene data show CDR1 as DFQATT and CDR2 as SNEGSKA (reference sequence). In nucleotides, the CDR3 is TGCAGTGCTAAGGAAGAATTAGCGGGAGAAGATGTTCCGTTCTTC. This gives the protein CSAKEELAGEDVPFF.

This clonotype has ten or more counts. CDR3: CATYAGTASGNTIYF. CDR3 nucleotides: TGTGCCACATACGCAGGGACCGCCTCTGGAAACACCATATATTTT. This sequence joins TRBV6-1 and TRBJ1-3, with a possible D match to TRBD1 (5 bases). The V gene lost 10 bases and the J gene lost 0 bases, with 16 bases spanning the gap. Germline CDR1 is MNHNS and CDR2 is SASEGT. This CDR3 has 15 residues.